This T cell receptor (beta chain) was retrieved from a study of blood T cell repertoires in COVID-19. Generated by immunoSEQ multiplex PCR, the TCRdb table keeps only in-frame clones and is missing some. The sample contains some 310,000 clones, nearly 90% of which appear only once. Trimming removed 0 bases at V and 0 bases at J, with 13 bases between. CDR3 length equals 17 residues. Germline CDR1 is SGHDT and CDR2 is YYEEEE. V is TRBV5-6 and J is TRBJ1-3; D gene ambiguous. The sequencing input was peripheral blood. This TCR came from a middle-aged woman with COVID-19, enrolled during active disease. The CDR3 region is CASSLGWRPSSGNTIYF. The DNA of the CDR3 is TGTGCCAGCAGCTTGGGTTGGAGGCCCAGCTCTGGAAACACCATATATTTT.